The sequence of this TCR beta chain was determined in a study of blood T cells in healthy people across ages. Study conclusions and caveats: Aged donors had fewer naive CD4+ cells and lower diversity than long-lived donors. Estimates based on one million T cells were treated as lower bounds.

About this clonotype itself: The antigen is not known.

Trimming pared 5 bases from V and 3 bases from J, leaving 18 bases between. The CDR3 runs 16 residues. Germline CDR1 is SGHTA and CDR2 is FQGNSA. A second PCR, run for about 6 to 11 cycles, used a sample-barcoded 5' primer plus a J-beta primer mix. One entry per CDR3 protein results from TCRdb running MiXCR on the 5' RACE reads. The table has about 1.4 million distinct CDR3 sequences, approximately 60% seen once. The chain is built from TRBV7-2 and TRBJ2-3; D perhaps matches TRBD1 (6 bases). Sequencing was performed on blood. The receptor's source is a man aged 18 to 35 in good health. CDR3: CASSLNTGSVTDTQYF. The CDR3 nucleotides are TGTGCCAGCAGCCTCAATACAGGGTCAGTTACAGATACGCAGTATTTT.